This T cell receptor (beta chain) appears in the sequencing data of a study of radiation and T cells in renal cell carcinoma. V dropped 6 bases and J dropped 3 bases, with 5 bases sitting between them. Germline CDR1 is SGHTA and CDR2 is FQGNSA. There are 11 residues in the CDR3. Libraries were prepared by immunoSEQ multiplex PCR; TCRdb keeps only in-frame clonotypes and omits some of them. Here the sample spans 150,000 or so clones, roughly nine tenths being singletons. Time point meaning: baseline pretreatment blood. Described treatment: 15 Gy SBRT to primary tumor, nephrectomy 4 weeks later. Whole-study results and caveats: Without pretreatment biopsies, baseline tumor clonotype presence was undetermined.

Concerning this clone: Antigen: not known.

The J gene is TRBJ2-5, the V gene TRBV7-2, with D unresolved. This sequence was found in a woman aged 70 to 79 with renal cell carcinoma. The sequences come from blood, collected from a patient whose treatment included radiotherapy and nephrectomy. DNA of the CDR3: TGTGCCAGCAGTTTTAAAGAGACCCAGTACTTC. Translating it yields CASSFKETQYF.